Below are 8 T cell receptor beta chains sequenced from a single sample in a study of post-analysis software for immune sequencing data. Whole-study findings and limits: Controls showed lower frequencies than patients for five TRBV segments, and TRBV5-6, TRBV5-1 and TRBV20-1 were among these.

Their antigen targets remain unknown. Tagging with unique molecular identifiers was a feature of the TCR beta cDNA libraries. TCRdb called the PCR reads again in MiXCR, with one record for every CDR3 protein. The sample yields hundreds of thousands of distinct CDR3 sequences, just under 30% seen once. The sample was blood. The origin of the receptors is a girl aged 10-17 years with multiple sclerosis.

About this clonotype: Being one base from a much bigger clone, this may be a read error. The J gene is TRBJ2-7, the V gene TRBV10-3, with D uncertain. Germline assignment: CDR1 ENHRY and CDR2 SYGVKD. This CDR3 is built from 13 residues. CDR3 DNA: TGTGCCATCCGAGCAGCCGCCTCTAATGAGCGGTACTTC. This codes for CAIRAAASNERYF.

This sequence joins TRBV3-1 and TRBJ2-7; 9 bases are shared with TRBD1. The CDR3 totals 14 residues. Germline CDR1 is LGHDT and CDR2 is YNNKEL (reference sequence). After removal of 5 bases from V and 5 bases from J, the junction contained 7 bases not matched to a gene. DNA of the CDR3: TGTGCCAGCAGCGTCCGGGACAGGGTGGACGAGCAGTACTTC. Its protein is CASSVRDRVDEQYF.

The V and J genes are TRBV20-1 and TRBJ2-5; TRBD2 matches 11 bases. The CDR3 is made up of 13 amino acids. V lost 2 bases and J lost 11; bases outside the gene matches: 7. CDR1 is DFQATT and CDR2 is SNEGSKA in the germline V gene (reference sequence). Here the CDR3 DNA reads TGCAGTGCTAGAACTAGCGGGAGTCATGAGCAGTACTTC. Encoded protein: CSARTSGSHEQYF.

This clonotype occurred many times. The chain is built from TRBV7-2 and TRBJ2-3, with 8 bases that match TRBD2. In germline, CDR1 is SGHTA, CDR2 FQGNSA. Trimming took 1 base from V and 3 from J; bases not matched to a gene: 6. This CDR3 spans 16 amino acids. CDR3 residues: CASSLDAASGTDTQYF. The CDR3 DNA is TGTGCCAGCAGCTTAGACGCGGCTAGCGGGACAGATACGCAGTATTTT.

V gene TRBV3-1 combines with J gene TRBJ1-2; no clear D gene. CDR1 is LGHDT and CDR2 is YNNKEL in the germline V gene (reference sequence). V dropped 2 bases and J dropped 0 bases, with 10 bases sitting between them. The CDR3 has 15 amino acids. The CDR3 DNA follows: TGTGCCAGCAGCCAATTCGCAGCCGCTAACTATGGCTACACCTTC. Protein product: CASSQFAAANYGYTF.

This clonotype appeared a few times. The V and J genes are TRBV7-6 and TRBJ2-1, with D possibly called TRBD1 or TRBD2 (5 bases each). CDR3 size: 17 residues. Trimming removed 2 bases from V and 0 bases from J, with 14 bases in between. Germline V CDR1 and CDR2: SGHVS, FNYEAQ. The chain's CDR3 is CASSLNVAGSSYNEQFF. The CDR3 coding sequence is TGTGCCAGCAGCTTAAATGTGGCAGGGAGCTCCTACAATGAGCAGTTCTTC.

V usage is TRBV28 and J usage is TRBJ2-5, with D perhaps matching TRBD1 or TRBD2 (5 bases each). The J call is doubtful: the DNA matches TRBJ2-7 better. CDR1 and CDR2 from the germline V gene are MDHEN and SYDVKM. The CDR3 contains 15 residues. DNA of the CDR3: TGTGCCAGCAGTCCATCGGGGCGCGTAGCCTCCGAGCAGTACTTC. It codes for CASSPSGRVASEQYF.

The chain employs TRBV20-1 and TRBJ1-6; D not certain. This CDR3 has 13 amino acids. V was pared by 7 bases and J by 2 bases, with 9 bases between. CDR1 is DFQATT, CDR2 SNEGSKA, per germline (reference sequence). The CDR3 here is CSVAVPYNSPLHF. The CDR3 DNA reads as TGCAGTGTAGCAGTACCCTATAATTCACCCCTCCACTTT.